This TCR beta chain was sequenced for a study of OX40 agonist ivuxolimab in advanced cancers. This clone was picked up one time. Measured with immunoSEQ multiplex PCR; TCRdb has only the in-frame clones, and not every one. Here the sample spans nearly 60,000 clones, 88% being singletons. The CDR3 covers 14 residues. Germline V gene data show CDR1 as MNHNY and CDR2 as SVGAGI (reference sequence). Trimming pared 7 bases from V and 6 bases from J, leaving 19 bases between. The V gene is TRBV6-6, the J gene TRBJ2-7; TRBD2 might be the D (6 bases). This specimen was CD4+ or CD8+ T cells sorted from blood, taken in a trial of the OX40 agonist ivuxolimab. The TCR originated in an adult with an advanced solid tumor such as melanoma, head and neck, liver or kidney cancer. The CDR3 protein is CASTPNAGFGEQYF. CDR3 nucleotide sequence: TGTGCCAGCACGCCCAATGCGGGATTTGGCGAGCAGTACTTC.